The 9 T cell receptor beta chains reported below all come from one sample, sequenced in a study of blood T cell repertoires in COVID-19. Generated by immunoSEQ multiplex PCR, the TCRdb table keeps only in-frame clones and is missing some. Of fewer than 200,000 clones listed, over 65% were seen once; the top ten hold less than 3%. Material for sequencing was peripheral blood. The receptors derive from a woman older than 75 with acute or convalescent COVID-19.

The V call is TRBV7-7, the J call TRBJ2-5; TRBD1 aligns across 7 bases. V was pared by 4 bases and J by 0 bases, with 5 bases of the junction left unmatched. CDR1 and CDR2 (germline): SSHAT, FNYEAQ (reference sequence). CDR3 length: 15 amino acids. CDR3 DNA sequence: TGTGCCAGCAGCTCCCAGACAGGGTACCAAGAGACCCAGTACTTC. Encoded protein: CASSSQTGYQETQYF.

This clone was detected a few times. The V gene is TRBV6-2 or TRBV6-3, the J gene TRBJ2-6; 14 nucleotides line up with TRBD2. This CDR3 is 19 amino acids long. V dropped 6 bases and J dropped 4; count of bases not matched to a gene: 11. Germline assignment: CDR1 MNHEY and CDR2 SVGEGT. This chain's CDR3 is CASRYGTSGSFSGANVLTF. CDR3 DNA sequence: TGTGCCAGCAGGTACGGGACTAGCGGGAGCTTTTCCGGGGCCAACGTCCTGACTTTC.

This clone showed up just a few times. This chain connects TRBV10-1 to TRBJ2-7; unclear D gene. V was trimmed by 3 bases and J by 7 bases, leaving 16 bases between them. Germline loops: CDR1 WNHNN, CDR2 SYGVQD (reference sequence). This CDR3 region has 14 residues. CDR3 coding DNA: TGCGCCAGCAGTGACCCCCGGCGGTCTGATGAGCAGTACTTC. This gives the protein CASSDPRRSDEQYF.

The chain uses TRBV29-1 and TRBJ2-2, with D possibly TRBD1 on 5 matching bases. Germline V gives CDR1 SQVTM, CDR2 ANQGSEA. V lost 2 bases and J 5 bases, leaving 12 bases between the germline ends. This CDR3 spans 14 amino acids. CDR3: CSVELDTYTGELFF. The CDR3 nucleotides are TGCAGCGTTGAACTGGACACCTATACCGGGGAGCTGTTTTTT.

The chain couples TRBV9 to TRBJ2-1; a weak D match, TRBD2 (7 bases). The V and J ends lost 0 bases and 6 bases respectively, with 13 bases between them. This CDR3 spans 15 amino acids. Germline assignment: CDR1 SGDLS and CDR2 YYNGEE. The chain's CDR3 is CASSVGGGPSNEQFF. DNA for the CDR3: TGTGCCAGCAGCGTAGGGGGGGGCCCCAGCAATGAGCAGTTCTTC.

CDR3 nucleotide sequence: TGTGCCAGCAGTCGGACAGGTCCCGACAATCAGCCCCAGCATTTT. Residues: CASSRTGPDNQPQHF. V and J are TRBV2 and TRBJ1-5; 7 nucleotides align to TRBD1. The CDR3 runs 15 residues. Germline values: CDR1 SNHLY, CDR2 FYNNEI. V gave up 5 bases and J gave up 3 bases; unmatched junction bases: 7.

This clone appeared once. The J gene is TRBJ2-5, the V gene TRBV27; D perhaps matches TRBD2 (6 bases). Germline assignment: CDR1 MNHEY and CDR2 SMNVEV (reference sequence). The CDR3 length is 13 residues. V was cut by 6 bases and J by 1 base, with 9 bases left in between. The CDR3 region has the DNA TGTGCCAGCAGACGGGACTTCCAAGAGACCCAGTACTTC. Amino acid sequence: CASRRDFQETQYF.

The chain uses TRBV28 and TRBJ2-6; 7 bases match TRBD1. The CDR3 has 16 amino acids. Per the germline V gene, CDR1 is MDHEN and CDR2 is SYDVKM. V lost 6 bases and J lost 0; bases outside the gene matches: 5. CDR3 loop: CASSRQGGSGANVLTF. CDR3 nucleotides: TGTGCCAGCAGCAGACAGGGCGGCTCTGGGGCCAACGTCCTGACTTTC.

Remarks on this clone: Relative to the germline gene, one junction end is altered; a read error may explain this. This chain joins TRBV6-5 and TRBJ1-1; 10 bases line up with TRBD1. The CDR3 consists of 11 residues. Germline V gene lookup returns CDR1 MNHEY and CDR2 SVGAGI. CDR3 sequence (DNA): TGTGCCAGCAGTTACTTGACAGGGGGCTTTTTT. This translates into CASSYLTGGFF.